In its sample, the clone carrying this T cell receptor (beta chain) was seen many times. The data derive from a study of identifying expanded T cells in peripheral blood. There are 16 residues in the CDR3. The V and J ends lost 2 bases and 9 bases, in that order; junction bases with no gene match: 12. Germline CDR1 is SGHDT and CDR2 is YYEEEE. Profiled with immunoSEQ multiplex PCR; TCRdb holds only in-frame clones, not every one. The table lists under 120,000 clones, about 89% of them singletons. The chain carries TRBV5-6 and TRBJ2-1; 9 positions match TRBD2. The sample consisted of blood. The source of this sequence is a person aged 18 to 75 in good health. DNA of the CDR3: TGTGCCAGCAGCTTCACCAGCGGGGGGCCCCCCCTTGAGCAGTTCTTC. Encoded protein: CASSFTSGGPPLEQFF. The full variable domain, its missing parts supplied by reference TRBV5-6 and TRBJ2-1, is DAGVTQSPTHLIKTRGQQVTLRCSPKSGHDTVSWYQQALGQGPQFIFQYYEEEERQRGNFPDRFSGHQFPNYSSELNVNALLLGDSALYLCASSFTSGGPPLEQFFGPGTRLTVL.